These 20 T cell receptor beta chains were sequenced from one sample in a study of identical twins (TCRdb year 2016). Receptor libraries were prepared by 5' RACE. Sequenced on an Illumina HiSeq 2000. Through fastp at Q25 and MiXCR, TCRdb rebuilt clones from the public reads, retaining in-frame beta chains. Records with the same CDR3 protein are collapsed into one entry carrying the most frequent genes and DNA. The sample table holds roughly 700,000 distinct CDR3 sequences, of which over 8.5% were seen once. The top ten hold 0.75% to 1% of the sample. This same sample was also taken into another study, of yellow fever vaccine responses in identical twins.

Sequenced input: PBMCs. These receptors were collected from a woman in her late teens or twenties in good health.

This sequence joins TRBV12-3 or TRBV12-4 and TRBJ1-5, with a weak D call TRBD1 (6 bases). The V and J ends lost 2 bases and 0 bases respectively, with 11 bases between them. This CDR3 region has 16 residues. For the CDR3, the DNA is TGTGCCAGCAGTTTATGGGACATGTATAGCAATCAGCCCCAGCATTTT. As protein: CASSLWDMYSNQPQHF.

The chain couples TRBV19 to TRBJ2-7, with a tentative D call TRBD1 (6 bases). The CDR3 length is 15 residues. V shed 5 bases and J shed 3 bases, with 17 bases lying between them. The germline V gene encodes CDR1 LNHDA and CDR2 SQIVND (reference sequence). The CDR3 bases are TGTGCCAGTAGTTCTCCCGGGACAATCTACTACGAGCAGTACTTC. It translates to CASSSPGTIYYEQYF.

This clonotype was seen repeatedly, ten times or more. The CDR3 nucleotides are TGTGCCAGCAGCCAACGGGGGACCAAATACAATGAGCAGTTCTTC. Amino acid sequence: CASSQRGTKYNEQFF. The chain is built from TRBV14 and TRBJ2-1; weak D call: TRBD2 (6 bases). Germline V CDR1 and CDR2: SGHDN, FVKESK. The CDR3 spans 15 residues. Trimming removed 2 bases at V and 4 bases at J, with 12 bases between.

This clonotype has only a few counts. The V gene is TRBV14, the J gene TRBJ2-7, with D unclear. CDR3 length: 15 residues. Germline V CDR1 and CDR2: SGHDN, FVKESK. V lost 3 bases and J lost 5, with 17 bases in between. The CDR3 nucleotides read TGTGCCAGCAGCCATAGGGCACAGAATCTCCACGAGCAGTACTTC. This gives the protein CASSHRAQNLHEQYF.

CDR3 protein: CASSEASRRYGYTF. The CDR3 DNA is TGTGCCAGCAGTGAAGCGAGCAGGCGCTATGGCTACACCTTC. This chain links TRBV2 with TRBJ1-2; D not certain. There are 14 residues in the CDR3. Deletions cut 0 bases from V and 4 bases from J, with 9 bases between. Per the germline V gene, CDR1 is SNHLY and CDR2 is FYNNEI.

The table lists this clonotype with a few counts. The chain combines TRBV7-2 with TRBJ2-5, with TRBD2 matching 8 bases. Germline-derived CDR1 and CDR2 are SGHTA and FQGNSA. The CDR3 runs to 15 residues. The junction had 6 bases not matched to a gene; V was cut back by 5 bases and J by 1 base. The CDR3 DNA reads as TGTGCCAGCAGCGCGGGGGCGGGGGGCCAAGAGACCCAGTACTTC. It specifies CASSAGAGGQETQYF.

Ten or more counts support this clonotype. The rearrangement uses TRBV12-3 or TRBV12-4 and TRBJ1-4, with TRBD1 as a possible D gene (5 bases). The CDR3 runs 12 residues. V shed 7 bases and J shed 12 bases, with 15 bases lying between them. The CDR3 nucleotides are TGTGCCAGCACCGTAGCCGGAGGGGAACTGTTTTTT. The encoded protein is CASTVAGGELFF.

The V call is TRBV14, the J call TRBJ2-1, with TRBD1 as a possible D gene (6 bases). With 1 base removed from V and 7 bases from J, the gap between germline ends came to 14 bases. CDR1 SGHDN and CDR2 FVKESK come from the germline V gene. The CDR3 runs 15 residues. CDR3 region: CASSQVPGTRNEQFF. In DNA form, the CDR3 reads TGTGCCAGCAGCCAAGTCCCAGGGACAAGGAATGAGCAGTTCTTC.

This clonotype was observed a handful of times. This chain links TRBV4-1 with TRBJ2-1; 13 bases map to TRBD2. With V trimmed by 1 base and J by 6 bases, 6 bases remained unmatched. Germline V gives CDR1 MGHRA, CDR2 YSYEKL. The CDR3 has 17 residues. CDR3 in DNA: TGCGCCAGCAGCCAAGCGGCGACTAGCGGGGGGCTCAATGAGCAGTTCTTC. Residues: CASSQAATSGGLNEQFF.

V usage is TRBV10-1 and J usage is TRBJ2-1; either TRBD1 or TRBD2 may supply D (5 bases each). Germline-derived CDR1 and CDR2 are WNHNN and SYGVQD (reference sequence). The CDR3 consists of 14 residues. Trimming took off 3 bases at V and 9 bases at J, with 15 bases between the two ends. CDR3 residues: CASSDGGKRGEQFF. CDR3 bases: TGCGCCAGCAGTGATGGGGGAAAACGGGGTGAGCAGTTCTTC.

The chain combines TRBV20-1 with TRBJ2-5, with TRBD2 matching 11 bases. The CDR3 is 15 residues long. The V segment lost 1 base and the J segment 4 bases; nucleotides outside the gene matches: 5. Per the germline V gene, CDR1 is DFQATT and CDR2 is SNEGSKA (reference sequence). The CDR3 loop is CSARGTSGWGETQYF. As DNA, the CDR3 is TGCAGTGCTAGAGGGACTAGCGGGTGGGGAGAGACCCAGTACTTC.

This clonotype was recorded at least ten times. CDR3 region: CASRSTSGGGTGELFF. DNA for the CDR3: TGCGCCAGCAGATCGACTAGCGGAGGGGGAACCGGGGAGCTGTTTTTT. The chain combines TRBV4-3 with TRBJ2-2, with 9 bases lining up with TRBD2. From germline, CDR1 is LGHNA and CDR2 YSLEER. The CDR3 spans 16 residues. The V gene end was trimmed by 6 bases and the J gene end by 5 bases; junction bases not matched to a gene: 10.

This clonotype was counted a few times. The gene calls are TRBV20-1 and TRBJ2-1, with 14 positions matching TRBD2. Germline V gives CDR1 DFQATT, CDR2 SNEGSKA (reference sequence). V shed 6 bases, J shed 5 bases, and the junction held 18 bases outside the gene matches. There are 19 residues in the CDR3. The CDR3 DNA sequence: TGCAGTGCACCTGGGTGGGGACTAGCGGGAGAAGTGACGGACAATGAGCAGTTCTTC. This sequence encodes CSAPGWGLAGEVTDNEQFF.

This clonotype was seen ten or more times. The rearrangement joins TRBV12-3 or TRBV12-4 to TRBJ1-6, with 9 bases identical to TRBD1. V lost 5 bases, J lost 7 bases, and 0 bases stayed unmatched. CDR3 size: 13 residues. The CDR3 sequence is CASSDRGNSPLHF. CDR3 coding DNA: TGTGCCAGCAGTGACAGGGGGAATTCACCCCTCCACTTT.

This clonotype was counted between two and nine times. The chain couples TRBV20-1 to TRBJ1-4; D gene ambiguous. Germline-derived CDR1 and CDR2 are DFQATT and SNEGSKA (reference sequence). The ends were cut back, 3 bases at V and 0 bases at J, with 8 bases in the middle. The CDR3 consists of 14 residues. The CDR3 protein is CSASDGATNEKLFF. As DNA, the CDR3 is TGCAGTGCTAGCGACGGTGCAACTAATGAAAAACTGTTTTTT.

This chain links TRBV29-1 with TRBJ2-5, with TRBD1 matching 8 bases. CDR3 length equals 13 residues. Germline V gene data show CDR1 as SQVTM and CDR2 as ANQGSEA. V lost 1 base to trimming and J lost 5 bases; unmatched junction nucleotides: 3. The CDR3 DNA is TGCAGCGTTGAAGGGACAGGGAAGGAGACCCAGTACTTC. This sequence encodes CSVEGTGKETQYF.

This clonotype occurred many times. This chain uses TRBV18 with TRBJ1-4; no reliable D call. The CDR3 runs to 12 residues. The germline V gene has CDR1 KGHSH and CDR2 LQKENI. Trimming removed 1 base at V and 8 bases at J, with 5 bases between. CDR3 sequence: CASSPQQEKLFF. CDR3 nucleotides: TGTGCCAGCTCACCACAACAGGAAAAACTGTTTTTT.

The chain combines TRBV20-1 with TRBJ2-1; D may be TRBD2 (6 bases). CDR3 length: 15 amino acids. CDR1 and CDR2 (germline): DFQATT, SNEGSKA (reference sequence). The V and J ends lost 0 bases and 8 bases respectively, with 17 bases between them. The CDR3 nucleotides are TGCAGTGCTAGAGACCGGGAGCGGGTTGGATATGAGCAGTTCTTC. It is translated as CSARDRERVGYEQFF.

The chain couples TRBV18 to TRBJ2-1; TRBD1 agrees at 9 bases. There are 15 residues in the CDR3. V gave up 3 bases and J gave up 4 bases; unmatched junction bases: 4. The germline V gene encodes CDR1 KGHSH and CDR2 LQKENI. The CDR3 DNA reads TGTGCCAGCTCACCGCGACAGGGGGAATACAATGAGCAGTTCTTC. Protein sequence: CASSPRQGEYNEQFF.

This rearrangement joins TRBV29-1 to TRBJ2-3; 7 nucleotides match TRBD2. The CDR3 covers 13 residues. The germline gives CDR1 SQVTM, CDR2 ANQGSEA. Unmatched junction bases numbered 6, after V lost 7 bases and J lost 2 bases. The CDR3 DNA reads TGCAGCGCATGGGGGGGGATCACAGATACGCAGTATTTT. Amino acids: CSAWGGITDTQYF.